This T cell receptor beta chain was found in a study of blood T cell repertoires in COVID-19. Study at large: COVID-19 samples collected from the United States, Italy and Spain covered acute and convalescent phases. Sources were T cells, B-cell-depleted T cells, or PBMCs; the material itself was cDNA or gDNA.

CDR3 length: 13 amino acids. Unmatched junction bases numbered 0, after V lost 6 bases and J lost 2 bases. CDR1 and CDR2 from the germline V gene are SQVTM and ANQGSEA. Per the original data handling: Amplifying reference gene primers gave estimates of nucleated cell counts. Here immunoSEQ multiplex PCR was the method, and the copy in TCRdb shows in-frame clones only, minus some. V, J and clone size derive from that table, while D and trimming were established from the DNA sequence. The sample shows roughly 230,000 clones, roughly 84% of them seen only once. J is TRBJ2-7 and V is TRBV29-1, with TRBD2 identical over 14 bases. Material: peripheral blood. This TCR came from a woman aged 50 to 60 with acute or convalescent COVID-19. The chain's CDR3 is CSVTSGGAYEQYF. The CDR3, as DNA: TGCAGCGTGACTAGCGGGGGGGCCTACGAGCAGTACTTC.